The clone carrying this TCR beta chain appeared a few times. This sample is drawn from a study of blood T cells in healthy people across ages. Overall study: Template switching caught about one barcoded beta molecule for each two T cells.

Germline V gives CDR1 SGHRS, CDR2 YFSETQ. V was pared by 4 bases and J by 2 bases, with 25 bases between. The CDR3 is 19 residues long. Alongside a J-beta primer mix, a sample-barcoded 5' primer served in a second PCR lasting 7 to 11 cycles. The study obtained at least 2.5 million CDR3-containing paired-end reads from every sample. A single record per CDR3 protein comes from TCRdb applying MiXCR to the 5' RACE reads. The repertoire holds around 700,000 distinct CDR3 sequences, with about 25% as singletons. These sequences were also reported in another study, on T cells of mothers and their children. That report adds: When mothers and children were related, their normalized repertoire overlap, which was always slightly higher, did not differ significantly from that of unrelated pairs.

The chain has TRBV5-1 and TRBJ1-3, with D possibly matching TRBD1 (5 bases). This sequence originates from a boy between 5 and 17 years old in good health. The sequenced sample consisted of blood. The CDR3 region is CASSLIQRTGTEAGNTIYF. The CDR3 bases are TGCGCCAGCAGCCTAATCCAACGAACCGGGACCGAAGCTGGAAACACCATATATTTT.